This T cell receptor (beta chain) was retrieved from a study of cytomegalovirus exposure and HLA in healthy donors. Study information: The same platform was used for the 130 or so validation repertoires as for the roughly 670 first-cohort repertoires, as reported in a later analysis.

CDR1 is MGHDK and CDR2 is SYGVNS in the germline V gene. The V and J ends lost 6 bases and 5 bases respectively, with 13 bases between them. This CDR3 has 13 residues. Whole-study results and caveats: It was reported that the classifier diagnosed cytomegalovirus status with high specificity and sensitivity in both the original and validation cohorts.

Some clones are missing from TCRdb's copy, which holds only in-frame ones; the method was immunoSEQ multiplex PCR. The sample has about 240,000 clones; around 86% are singletons. Note on this clone: Its specificity is unknown.

Sequencing was done on a sample of PBMCs. This clonotype originated in a woman in her 30s in good health and CMV-seropositive. The chain carries TRBV25-1 and TRBJ1-2; D not certain. The CDR3 is CASSEHGEYGYTF. DNA for the CDR3: TGTGCCAGCAGCGAACACGGGGAGTATGGCTACACCTTC.